These 18 T cell receptor beta chains originate from one sample sequenced in a study of vaccination effects on CD4 cells after COVID-19. For these receptors, no antigen is known. The table came from immunoSEQ multiplex PCR; TCRdb's copy has only in-frame clones and leaves some out. The sample lists tens of thousands of clones; roughly 81% were seen once. With the ViraFEST assay, the study expanded antigen-specific CD4+ T cells using viral peptide pools, then sequenced them. Isolating CD4+ T cells followed roughly ten days of culture. All study participants received two doses of BNT162b2 or mRNA-1273 vaccine. Sequenced material: CD4+ T cells from PBMCs cultured with SARS-CoV-2 spike peptides, taken after COVID-19 vaccination. The receptor set was obtained from a human donor who received a COVID-19 vaccine. Some clones in this sample may be carry-over from other donors' samples.

This clone has a handful of counts. The chain combines TRBV5-1 with TRBJ2-1; tentative D call: TRBD2 (6 bases). The CDR3 sequence is 16 residues long. The V and J ends lost 2 bases and 0 bases respectively, with 12 bases between them. Per germline, CDR1 SGHRS and CDR2 YFSETQ. CDR3 in amino acids: CASSLSGVSSYNEQFF. The CDR3 nucleotides are TGCGCCAGCAGCTTATCGGGGGTTAGCTCCTACAATGAGCAGTTCTTC.

The chain recombines TRBV5-1 with TRBJ1-4; D not certain. Germline assignment: CDR1 SGHRS and CDR2 YFSETQ. The CDR3 consists of 14 residues. Between the trimmed V and J ends, which lost 0 bases and 3 bases, there was a span of 6 bases. The CDR3 DNA sequence: TGCGCCAGCAGCTTGGAGGTACCTAATGAAAAACTGTTTTTT. This encodes CASSLEVPNEKLFF.

This clone was detected a few times. The gene calls are TRBV7-7 and TRBJ2-1, with D perhaps matching TRBD1 (5 bases). Germline values: CDR1 SSHAT, CDR2 FNYEAQ (reference sequence). Trimming pared 5 bases from V and 3 bases from J, leaving 14 bases between. This CDR3 comprises 15 residues. CDR3 sequence reads: CASSHDSSIYNEQFF. The CDR3 DNA follows: TGTGCCAGCAGCCACGACAGTAGTATCTACAATGAGCAGTTCTTC.

The chain is built from TRBV25-1 and TRBJ2-2, with TRBD1 identical over 9 bases. The V and J ends lost 7 bases and 5 bases, in that order; junction bases with no gene match: 8. The CDR3 has 15 amino acids. The V gene's germline CDR1 is MGHDK and CDR2 SYGVNS. The CDR3 protein is CASNTGTGSTGELFF. The DNA of the CDR3 is TGTGCCAGCAACACCGGGACAGGGAGTACCGGGGAGCTGTTTTTT.

The genes are TRBV6-5 and TRBJ2-7, with D perhaps TRBD2 (5 bases). V lost 6 bases and J lost 6, with 18 bases in between. Germline loops: CDR1 MNHEY, CDR2 SVGAGI. This CDR3 is 14 amino acids long. The CDR3 loop reads CASRPRTVSGEQYV. CDR3 bases: TGTGCCAGCAGACCCCGGACTGTATCAGGCGAGCAGTACGTC.

The V gene is TRBV19, the J gene TRBJ2-3; possibly TRBD1 for D (6 bases). The CDR3 runs to 12 residues. Germline-derived CDR1 and CDR2 are LNHDA and SQIVND (reference sequence). V lost 9 bases to trimming and J lost 0 bases, with 7 bases between them. In DNA form, the CDR3 reads TGTGCCAGCCAGGGGAGCACAGATACGCAGTATTTT. It specifies CASQGSTDTQYF.

The chain is built from TRBV19 and TRBJ1-5, with D possibly being TRBD1 (5 bases). The germline CDR1 and CDR2 sequences are LNHDA and SQIVND (reference sequence). Trimming stripped 3 bases from V and 0 bases from J, with 15 bases between. This CDR3 region has 17 residues. DNA for the CDR3: TGTGCCAGTAGTATGGTTTTACAGGCTTATAGCAATCAGCCCCAGCATTTT. It yields the protein CASSMVLQAYSNQPQHF.

The rearrangement links TRBV11-2 to TRBJ1-2, with no clear D. CDR3 length equals 16 residues. V was trimmed by 0 bases and J by 7 bases, leaving 18 bases between them. Germline V gives CDR1 SGHAT, CDR2 FQNNGV. CDR3 sequence reads: CASSLERQPAWGGYTF. CDR3 coding DNA: TGTGCCAGCAGCTTAGAACGGCAGCCTGCTTGGGGTGGCTACACCTTC.

This clone was counted only a few times. The chain is built from TRBV7-9 and TRBJ2-3; perhaps TRBD1 as D (5 bases). The V end lost 4 bases, the J end lost 0 bases, and 11 bases lay between the germline ends. The CDR3 contains 15 residues. The germline gives CDR1 SEHNR, CDR2 FQNEAQ (reference sequence). The CDR3 reads CASSSGGASTDTQYF. CDR3 DNA sequence: TGTGCCAGCAGCTCGGGTGGGGCGAGCACAGATACGCAGTATTTT.

V and J are TRBV6-5 and TRBJ1-4, with 9 nucleotides matching TRBD1. This CDR3 has 13 amino acids. Germline loops: CDR1 MNHEY, CDR2 SVGAGI. Trimming at V came to 8 bases and at J to 5 bases, leaving 3 bases not matched to a gene. CDR3 protein: CASSDRGNEKLFF. For the CDR3, the DNA is TGTGCCAGCTCGGACAGGGGAAATGAAAAACTGTTTTTT.

The rearrangement links TRBV2 to TRBJ2-1; D might be TRBD1 (6 bases). The CDR3 contains 13 residues. The ends were cut back, 5 bases at V and 16 bases at J, with 21 bases in the middle. CDR1 is SNHLY and CDR2 is FYNNEI in the germline V gene. The CDR3 bases are TGTGCCAGCAGTCGCGGACAGAGCCCAGTTGTATTCTTC. Its translation: CASSRGQSPVVFF.

This chain uses TRBV19 with TRBJ1-1, with 9 bases fitting TRBD1. Germline CDR1 is LNHDA and CDR2 is SQIVND (reference sequence). The CDR3 is made up of 16 amino acids. J gave up 4 bases and V 7 bases, and 13 bases lay outside the gene matches. The CDR3 loop reads CASISDRGTWSTEAFF. In DNA, the CDR3 is TGTGCCAGTATCTCGGACAGGGGAACGTGGAGCACTGAAGCTTTCTTT.

This chain links TRBV14 with TRBJ2-5; either TRBD1 or TRBD2 may fit D (7 bases each). CDR3 size: 15 residues. CDR1 and CDR2 from the germline V gene are SGHDN and FVKESK. Trimming stripped 4 bases from V and 9 bases from J, with 21 bases between. CDR3 DNA sequence: TGTGCCAGCAGCCCGGGACAGACTCAGGGGGGGCCCCAGTACTTC. Translated, it gives CASSPGQTQGGPQYF.

The V and J genes are TRBV6-1 and TRBJ1-5, with D possibly being TRBD1 (5 bases). The CDR3 loop spans 17 amino acids. V was shortened by 2 bases and J by 2 bases, with 16 bases between the two germline ends. CDR1 is MNHNS and CDR2 is SASEGT in the germline V gene. As DNA, the CDR3 is TGTGCCAGCAGTGAACGAATGAAGGGGAGTGGCAATCAGCCCCAGCATTTT. Residues: CASSERMKGSGNQPQHF.

Only one count was recorded for this clone. The chain links TRBV3-1 (or the pseudogene TRBV3-2) to TRBJ1-6; 8 nucleotides agree with TRBD1. Germline CDR1 and CDR2: LGHDT and YNNKEL (reference sequence). Trimming at V came to 1 base and at J to 7 bases, leaving 0 bases not matched to a gene. There are 14 residues in the CDR3. The CDR3 DNA sequence: TGTGCCAGCAGCCAAGGACAGGGGAATTCACCCCTCCACTTT. This translates into CASSQGQGNSPLHF.

The chain is built from TRBV6-2 or TRBV6-3 and TRBJ2-1; possible D gene TRBD2, 5 bases. Deletions cut 3 bases from V and 0 bases from J, with 9 bases between. Germline assignment: CDR1 MNHEY and CDR2 SVGEGT. This CDR3 has 15 residues. CDR3 DNA: TGTGCCAGCAGTTATAGCGATCCCTCCTACAATGAGCAGTTCTTC. This encodes CASSYSDPSYNEQFF.

This chain connects TRBV9 to TRBJ2-5, with TRBD2 matching over 9 bases. The CDR3 is 13 residues long. The V segment lost 6 bases and the J segment 3 bases; nucleotides outside the gene matches: 3. Germline CDR1 is SGDLS and CDR2 is YYNGEE. The CDR3 is CASNGGGEETQYF. Written as DNA, the CDR3 is TGTGCCAGCAATGGCGGGGGGGAAGAGACCCAGTACTTC.

Points on this clone: The sample carries other DNA sequences with the same CDR3. The V and J genes are TRBV6-5 and TRBJ1-5; D is unresolved. Germline CDR1 MNHEY, CDR2 SVGAGI. The CDR3 is 12 residues long. Trimming took 6 bases from V and 1 from J, leaving 4 bases between them. CDR3 coding DNA: TGTGCCAGCAGGGGGAGCAATCAGCCCCAGCATTTT. Its translation: CASRGSNQPQHF.